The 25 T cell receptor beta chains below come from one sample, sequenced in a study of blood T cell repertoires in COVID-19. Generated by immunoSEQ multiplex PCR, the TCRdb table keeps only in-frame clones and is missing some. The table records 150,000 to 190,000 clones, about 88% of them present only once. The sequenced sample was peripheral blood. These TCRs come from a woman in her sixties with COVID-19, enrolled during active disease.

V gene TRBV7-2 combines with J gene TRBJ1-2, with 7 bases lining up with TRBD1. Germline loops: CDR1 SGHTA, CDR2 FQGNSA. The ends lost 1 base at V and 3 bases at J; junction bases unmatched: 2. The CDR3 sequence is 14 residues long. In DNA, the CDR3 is TGTGCCAGCAGCTTAGTCCAGGGGGACTATGGCTACACCTTC. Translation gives CASSLVQGDYGYTF. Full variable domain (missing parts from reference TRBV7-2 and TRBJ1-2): GAGVSQSPSNKVTEKGKDVELRCDPISGHTALYWYRQSLGQGLEFLIYFQGNSAPDKSGLPSDRFSAERTGGSVSTLTIQRTQQEDSAVYLCASSLVQGDYGYTFGSGTRLTVV.

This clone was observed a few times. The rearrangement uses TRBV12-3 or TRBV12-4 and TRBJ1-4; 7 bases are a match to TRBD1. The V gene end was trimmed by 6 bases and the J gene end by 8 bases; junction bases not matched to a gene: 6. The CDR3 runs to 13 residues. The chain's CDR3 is CASRRQGLEKLFF. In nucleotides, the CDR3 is TGTGCCAGCAGAAGACAGGGTTTGGAAAAACTGTTTTTT.

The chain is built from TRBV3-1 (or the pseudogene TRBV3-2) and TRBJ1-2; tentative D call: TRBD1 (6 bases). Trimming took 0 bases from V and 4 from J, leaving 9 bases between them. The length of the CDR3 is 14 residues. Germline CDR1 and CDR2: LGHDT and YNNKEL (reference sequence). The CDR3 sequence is CASSQDLRGYGYTF. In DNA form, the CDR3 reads TGTGCCAGCAGCCAAGACCTCAGGGGCTATGGCTACACCTTC.

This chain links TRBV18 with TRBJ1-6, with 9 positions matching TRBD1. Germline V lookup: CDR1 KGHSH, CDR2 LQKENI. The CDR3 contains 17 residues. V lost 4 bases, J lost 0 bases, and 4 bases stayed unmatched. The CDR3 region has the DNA TGTGCCAGCTCACGGGACAGGGCGAGCTCCTATAATTCACCCCTCCACTTT. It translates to CASSRDRASSYNSPLHF.

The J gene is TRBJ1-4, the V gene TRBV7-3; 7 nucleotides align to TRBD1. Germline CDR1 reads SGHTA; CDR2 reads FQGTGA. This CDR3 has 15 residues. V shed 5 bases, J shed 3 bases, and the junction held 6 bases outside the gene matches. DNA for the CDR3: TGTGCCAGCAGCCGGACAGGCAAAGCTAATGAAAAACTGTTTTTT. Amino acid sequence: CASSRTGKANEKLFF.

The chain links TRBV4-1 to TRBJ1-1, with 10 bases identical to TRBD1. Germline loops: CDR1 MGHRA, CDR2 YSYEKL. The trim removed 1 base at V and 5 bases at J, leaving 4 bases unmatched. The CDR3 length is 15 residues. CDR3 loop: CASSQGQGAWTEAFF. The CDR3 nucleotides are TGCGCCAGCAGCCAAGGACAGGGGGCTTGGACTGAAGCTTTCTTT.

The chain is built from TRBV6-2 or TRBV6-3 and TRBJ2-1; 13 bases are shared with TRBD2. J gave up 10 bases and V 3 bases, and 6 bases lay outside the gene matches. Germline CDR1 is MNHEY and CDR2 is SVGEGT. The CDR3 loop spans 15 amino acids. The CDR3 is CASSYLGLAGREQFF. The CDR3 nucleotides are TGTGCCAGCAGTTATCTGGGACTAGCGGGACGGGAGCAGTTCTTC.

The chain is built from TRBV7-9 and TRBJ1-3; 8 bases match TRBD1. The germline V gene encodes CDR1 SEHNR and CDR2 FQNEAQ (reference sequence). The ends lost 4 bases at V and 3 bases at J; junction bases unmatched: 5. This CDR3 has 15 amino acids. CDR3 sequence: CASSSGQVLGNTIYF. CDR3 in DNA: TGTGCCAGCAGCTCGGGACAGGTCCTTGGAAACACCATATATTTT.

DNA for the CDR3: TGTGCCAGCAGCGCCTCTAGCGGGAGTCGCCACGAGCAGTACTTC. This gives the protein CASSASSGSRHEQYF. This chain uses TRBV7-8 with TRBJ2-7; 10 nucleotides agree with TRBD2. This CDR3 is built from 15 residues. Trimming cost V 5 bases and J 5 bases; bases outside gene matches: 9. Per germline, CDR1 SGHVS and CDR2 FQNEAQ. The full variable domain, its missing parts supplied by reference TRBV7-8 and TRBJ2-7, is GAGVSQSPRYKVAKRGQDVALRCDPISGHVSLFWYQQALGQGPEFLTYFQNEAQLDKSGLPSDRFFAERPEGSVSTLKIQRTQQEDSAVYLCASSASSGSRHEQYFGPGTRLTVT.

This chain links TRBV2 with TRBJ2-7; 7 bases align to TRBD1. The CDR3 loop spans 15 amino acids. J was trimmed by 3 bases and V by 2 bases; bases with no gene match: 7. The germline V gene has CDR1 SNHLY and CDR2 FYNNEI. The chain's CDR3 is CASSELGQADYEQYV. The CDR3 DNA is TGTGCCAGCAGTGAACTCGGACAGGCAGACTACGAGCAGTACGTC.

CDR3: CASSSRTGGRSPLHF. The CDR3 coding sequence is TGTGCCAGTAGTTCCCGGACAGGGGGCAGGTCACCCCTCCACTTT. V is TRBV19 and J is TRBJ1-6; 11 positions match TRBD1. The CDR3 runs to 15 residues. J gave up 10 bases and V 5 bases, and 7 bases lay outside the gene matches. Germline CDR1 reads LNHDA; CDR2 reads SQIVND (reference sequence).

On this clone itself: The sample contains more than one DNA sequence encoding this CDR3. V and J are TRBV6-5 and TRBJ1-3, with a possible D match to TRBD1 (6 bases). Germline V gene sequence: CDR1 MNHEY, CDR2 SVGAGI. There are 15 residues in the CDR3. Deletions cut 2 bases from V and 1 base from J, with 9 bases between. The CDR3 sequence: CASSYGGASGNTIYF. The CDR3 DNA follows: TGTGCCAGCAGTTACGGGGGGGCTTCTGGAAACACCATATATTTT.

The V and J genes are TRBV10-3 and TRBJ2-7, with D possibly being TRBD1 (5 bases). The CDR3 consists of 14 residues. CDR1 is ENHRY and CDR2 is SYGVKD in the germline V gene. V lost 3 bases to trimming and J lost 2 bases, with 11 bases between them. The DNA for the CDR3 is TGTGCCATCAGTGACAGCCAGGGCGCCTACGAGCAGTACTTC. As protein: CAISDSQGAYEQYF.

CDR3: CATSIDYRGDTEAFF. CDR3 nucleotide sequence: TGTGCCACCAGCATCGACTACAGGGGTGACACTGAAGCTTTCTTT. The chain employs TRBV15 and TRBJ1-1; TRBD1 agrees at 7 bases. The CDR3 extends over 15 amino acids. J was trimmed by 3 bases and V by 4 bases; bases with no gene match: 8. CDR1 and CDR2 from the germline V gene are LNHNV and YYDKDF (reference sequence).

The CDR3: CSVSQGAPSPKLFF. DNA of the CDR3: TGCAGCGTTTCCCAGGGGGCGCCGAGTCCGAAACTGTTTTTT. The V call is TRBV29-1, the J call TRBJ1-4; 8 nucleotides align to TRBD1. CDR3 length: 14 residues. The germline V gene encodes CDR1 SQVTM and CDR2 ANQGSEA. Trimming cost V 5 bases and J 11 bases; bases outside gene matches: 13.

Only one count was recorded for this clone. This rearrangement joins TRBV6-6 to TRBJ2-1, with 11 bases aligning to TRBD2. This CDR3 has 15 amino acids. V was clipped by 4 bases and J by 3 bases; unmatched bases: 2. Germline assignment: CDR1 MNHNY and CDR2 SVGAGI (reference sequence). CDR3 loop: CASSLGLAVYNEQFF. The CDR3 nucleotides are TGTGCCAGCAGTTTGGGACTAGCGGTCTACAATGAGCAGTTCTTC.

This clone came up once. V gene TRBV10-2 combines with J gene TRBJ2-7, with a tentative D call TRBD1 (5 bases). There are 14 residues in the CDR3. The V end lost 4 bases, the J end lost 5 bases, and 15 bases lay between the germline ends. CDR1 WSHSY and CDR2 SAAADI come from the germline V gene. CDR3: CASSALGPGHEQYF. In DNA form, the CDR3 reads TGCGCCAGCAGTGCCCTGGGGCCGGGCCACGAGCAGTACTTC.

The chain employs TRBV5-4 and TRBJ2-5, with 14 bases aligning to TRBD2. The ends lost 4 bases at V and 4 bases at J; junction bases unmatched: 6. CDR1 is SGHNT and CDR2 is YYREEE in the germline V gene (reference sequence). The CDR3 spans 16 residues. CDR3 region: CASSPRLAGGRETQYF. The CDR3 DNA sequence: TGTGCCAGCAGCCCGAGACTAGCGGGGGGGCGAGAGACCCAGTACTTC.

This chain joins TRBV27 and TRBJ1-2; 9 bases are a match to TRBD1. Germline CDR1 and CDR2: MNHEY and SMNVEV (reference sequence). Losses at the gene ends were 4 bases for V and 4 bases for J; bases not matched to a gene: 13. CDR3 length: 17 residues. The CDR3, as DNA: TGTGCCAGCAGTTCCCAACGACAGGGGGGAACCCTCTATGGCTACACCTTC. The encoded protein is CASSSQRQGGTLYGYTF.

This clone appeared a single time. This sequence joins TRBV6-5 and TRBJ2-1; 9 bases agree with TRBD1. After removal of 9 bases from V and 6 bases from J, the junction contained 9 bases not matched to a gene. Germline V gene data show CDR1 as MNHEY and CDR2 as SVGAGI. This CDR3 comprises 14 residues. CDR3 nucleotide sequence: TGTGCCAGTGCCCAGACAGGGGGTTTCAATGAGCAGTTCTTC. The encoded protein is CASAQTGGFNEQFF.

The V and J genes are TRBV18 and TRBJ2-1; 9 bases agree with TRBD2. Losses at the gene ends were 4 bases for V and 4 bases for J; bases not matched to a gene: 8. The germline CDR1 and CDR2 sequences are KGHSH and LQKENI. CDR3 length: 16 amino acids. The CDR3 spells CASSLSGTSSYNEQFF. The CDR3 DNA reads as TGTGCCAGCTCACTATCCGGGACTAGCAGTTACAATGAGCAGTTCTTC.

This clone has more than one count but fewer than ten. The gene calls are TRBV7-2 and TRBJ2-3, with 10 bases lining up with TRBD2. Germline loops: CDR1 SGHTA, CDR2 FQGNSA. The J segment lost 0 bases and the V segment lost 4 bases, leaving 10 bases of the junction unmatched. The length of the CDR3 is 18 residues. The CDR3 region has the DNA TGTGCCAGCAGCTGGACAGCGGGAGGGGGCGGTAGCACAGATACGCAGTATTTT. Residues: CASSWTAGGGGSTDTQYF.

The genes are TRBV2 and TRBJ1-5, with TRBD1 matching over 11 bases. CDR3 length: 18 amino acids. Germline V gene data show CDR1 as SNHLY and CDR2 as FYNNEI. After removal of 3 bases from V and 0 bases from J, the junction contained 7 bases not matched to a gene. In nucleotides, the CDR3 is TGTGCCAGCAGTGAGCGGGACAGGGGGTCGAATAGCAATCAGCCCCAGCATTTT. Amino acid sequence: CASSERDRGSNSNQPQHF.

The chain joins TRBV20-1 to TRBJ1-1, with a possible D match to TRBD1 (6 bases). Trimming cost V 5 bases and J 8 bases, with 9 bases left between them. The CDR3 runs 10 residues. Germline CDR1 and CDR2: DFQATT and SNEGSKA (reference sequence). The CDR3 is CSAFTGEAFF. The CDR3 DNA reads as TGCAGTGCTTTTACAGGGGAAGCTTTCTTT.

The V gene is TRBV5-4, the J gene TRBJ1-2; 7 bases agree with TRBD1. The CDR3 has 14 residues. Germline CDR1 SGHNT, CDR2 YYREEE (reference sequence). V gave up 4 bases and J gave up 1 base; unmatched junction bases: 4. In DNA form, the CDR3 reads TGTGCCAGCAGCCGCAGGGACAGTAACTATGGCTACACCTTC. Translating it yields CASSRRDSNYGYTF.